The 31 T cell receptor beta chains below were found in one sample sequenced in a study of T cell responses to AZD1222 COVID-19 vaccine. Repertoires were generated with immunoSEQ multiplex PCR, while TCRdb's copy carries only in-frame clones and drops some. The data hold about 130,000 clones, with 93% observed a single time. Sequenced here: peripheral blood, sampled on day 0 of AZD1222 vaccination. The receptors shown here come from an adult in good health.

This chain links TRBV2 with TRBJ2-1, with 15 bases matching TRBD2. CDR3 length equals 16 residues. Germline CDR1 SNHLY, CDR2 FYNNEI. V dropped 6 bases and J dropped 8; count of bases not matched to a gene: 8. CDR3 coding DNA: TGTGCCAGCAGCCTAGGACTAGCGGGAGGGTGGTATGAGCAGTTCTTC. This sequence encodes CASSLGLAGGWYEQFF.

The chain links TRBV5-4 to TRBJ1-4; 8 positions match TRBD1. Germline V gives CDR1 SGHNT, CDR2 YYREEE (reference sequence). V was pared by 4 bases and J by 6 bases, with 8 bases of the junction left unmatched. The CDR3 spans 15 residues. This chain's CDR3 is CASSPQTGADEKLFF. The DNA for the CDR3 is TGTGCCAGCAGCCCCCAGACAGGGGCAGATGAAAAACTGTTTTTT.

This clone was found a few times. The same CDR3 is also encoded by other DNA sequences in this sample. The rearrangement joins TRBV27 to TRBJ2-1; D is perhaps TRBD2 (5 bases). This CDR3 comprises 14 residues. In germline, CDR1 is MNHEY, CDR2 SMNVEV (reference sequence). V gave up 7 bases and J gave up 0 bases, with 10 bases separating them. CDR3 bases: TGTGCCAGCATCTCGGGGAGCTCCTACAATGAGCAGTTCTTC. Residues: CASISGSSYNEQFF.

The chain combines TRBV19 with TRBJ1-2, with unresolved D. The CDR3 consists of 13 residues. Trimming took 3 bases from V and 5 from J, leaving 10 bases between them. Per germline, CDR1 LNHDA and CDR2 SQIVND (reference sequence). DNA of the CDR3: TGTGCCAGTAGTATTGATGCTCTATATGGCTACACCTTC. This sequence encodes CASSIDALYGYTF. The whole variable domain, remainder taken from reference TRBV19 and TRBJ1-2, is DGGITQSPKYLFRKEGQNVTLSCEQNLNHDAMYWYRQDPGQGLRLIYYSQIVNDFQKGDIAEGYSVSREKKESFPLTVTSAQKNPTAFYLCASSIDALYGYTFGSGTRLTVV.

This chain links TRBV30 with TRBJ1-1, with unresolved D. The length of the CDR3 is 14 residues. In germline, CDR1 is GTSNPN, CDR2 SVGIG (reference sequence). V was pared by 1 base and J by 0 bases, with 9 bases between. CDR3 in amino acids: CAWSARNVNTEAFF. CDR3 sequence (DNA): TGTGCCTGGAGTGCCCGTAATGTGAACACTGAAGCTTTCTTT. The variable domain in full, with the rest retrieved from reference TRBV30 and TRBJ1-1, is SQTIHQWPATLVQPVGSPLSLECTVEGTSNPNLYWYRQAAGRGLQLLFYSVGIGQISSEVPQNLSASRPQDRQFILSSKKLLLSDSGFYLCAWSARNVNTEAFFGQGTRLTVV.

Concerning this clone itself: The sample has other DNA sequences that encode this CDR3 too. V is TRBV5-1 and J is TRBJ1-1, with a possible D match to TRBD1 (6 bases). Per the germline V gene, CDR1 is SGHRS and CDR2 is YFSETQ. The length of the CDR3 is 14 residues. The V end was cut by 0 bases, the J end by 0 bases, with 6 bases between. The DNA for the CDR3 is TGCGCCAGCAGCTTGGGACAGGTGAACACTGAAGCTTTCTTT. This gives the protein CASSLGQVNTEAFF.

The rearrangement uses TRBV7-9 and TRBJ1-2; D gene uncertain. The CDR3 runs to 14 residues. The germline V and J ends were trimmed by 1 base and 4 bases, with 10 bases remaining between them. Germline loops: CDR1 SEHNR, CDR2 FQNEAQ (reference sequence). In DNA form, the CDR3 reads TGTGCCAGCAGCTTAGAAAGGGCCTCCTATGGCTACACCTTC. Its translation is CASSLERASYGYTF.

V is TRBV9 and J is TRBJ1-6, with no clear D. The CDR3 is 12 amino acids. Germline V gene lookup returns CDR1 SGDLS and CDR2 YYNGEE. Trimming cost V 2 bases and J 7 bases, with 4 bases left between them. The CDR3, as DNA: TGTGCCAGCAGCGTTTCCAATTCACCCCTCCACTTT. Protein sequence: CASSVSNSPLHF.

The chain combines TRBV9 with TRBJ2-7; the match to TRBD1 covers 8 bases. The CDR3 runs 13 residues. Germline loops: CDR1 SGDLS, CDR2 YYNGEE. Germline trimming cut 4 bases from V and 3 bases from J; bases unmatched to any gene: 3. The CDR3: CASSTGQGYEQYF. The CDR3 nucleotides are TGTGCCAGCAGCACAGGACAGGGCTACGAGCAGTACTTC.

This rearrangement joins TRBV27 to TRBJ1-2; no reliable D call. The length of the CDR3 is 16 residues. Trimming took off 3 bases at V and 2 bases at J, with 16 bases between the two ends. Germline lookup yields CDR1 MNHEY and CDR2 SMNVEV (reference sequence). The CDR3 protein is CASSFLSGIGNYGYTF. The CDR3 coding sequence is TGTGCCAGCAGTTTTCTTAGTGGTATTGGAAACTATGGCTACACCTTC.

The V and J genes are TRBV12-3 or TRBV12-4 and TRBJ2-7; TRBD1 agrees at 9 bases. The CDR3 totals 13 residues. The J segment lost 4 bases and the V segment lost 5 bases, leaving 3 bases of the junction unmatched. CDR3 nucleotides: TGTGCCAGCAGTCCGGGACAGGGTTACGAGCAGTACTTC. Residues: CASSPGQGYEQYF.

J is TRBJ1-1 and V is TRBV15, with 9 nucleotides matching TRBD1. The J segment lost 8 bases and the V segment lost 5 bases, leaving 12 bases of the junction unmatched. Germline V lookup: CDR1 LNHNV, CDR2 YYDKDF (reference sequence). The CDR3 length is 15 residues. CDR3 loop: CATSWGGQGIGEAFF. DNA for the CDR3: TGTGCCACCAGCTGGGGCGGACAGGGGATAGGAGAAGCTTTCTTT. Supplemented by reference TRBV15 and TRBJ1-1, the full variable domain reads DAMVIQNPRYQVTQFGKPVTLSCSQTLNHNVMYWYQQKSSQAPKLLFHYYDKDFNNEADTPDNFQSRRPNTSFCFLDIRSPGLGDTAMYLCATSWGGQGIGEAFFGQGTRLTVV.

The V gene is TRBV7-2, the J gene TRBJ2-2; D gene uncertain. The V end lost 0 bases, the J end lost 1 base, and 6 bases lay between the germline ends. The germline CDR1 and CDR2 sequences are SGHTA and FQGNSA. The CDR3 has 15 residues. The CDR3 coding sequence is TGTGCCAGCAGCTTAGCGGGCGAGAACACCGGGGAGCTGTTTTTT. It codes for CASSLAGENTGELFF.

V gene TRBV6-2 or TRBV6-3 combines with J gene TRBJ2-1; 9 nucleotides align to TRBD2. Per the germline V gene, CDR1 is MNHEY and CDR2 is SVGEGT. The V segment lost 2 bases and the J segment 0 bases; nucleotides outside the gene matches: 14. The CDR3 consists of 20 residues. This chain's CDR3 is CASSYPLQAGGPLSYNEQFF. Here the CDR3 DNA reads TGTGCCAGCAGTTACCCCTTACAAGCGGGAGGCCCACTCTCCTACAATGAGCAGTTCTTC.

This clone has a handful of counts. The chain employs TRBV14 and TRBJ1-1; unclear D gene. The V and J ends lost 2 bases and 8 bases respectively, with 12 bases between them. The CDR3 length is 13 residues. CDR1 is SGHDN, CDR2 FVKESK, per germline. The CDR3 DNA follows: TGTGCCAGCAGCCAAAGCCCCCGGACGGAAGCTTTCTTT. Protein product: CASSQSPRTEAFF.

This clone appeared a few times. This chain connects TRBV28 to TRBJ2-7; D may be TRBD2 (5 bases). This CDR3 has 12 amino acids. The ends were cut back, 4 bases at V and 7 bases at J, with 11 bases in the middle. Germline CDR1 and CDR2: MDHEN and SYDVKM. In DNA form, the CDR3 reads TGTGCCAGCAGTTCCCCGGGGTGGGAGCAGTACTTC. It codes for CASSSPGWEQYF.

The V gene is TRBV27, the J gene TRBJ1-5, with D hard to call. This CDR3 contains 14 residues. Deletions cut 1 base from V and 1 base from J, with 5 bases between. The germline V gene encodes CDR1 MNHEY and CDR2 SMNVEV (reference sequence). This CDR3 is CASSLLQSNQPQHF. Written as DNA, the CDR3 is TGTGCCAGCAGTTTATTGCAGAGCAATCAGCCCCAGCATTTT.

The chain is built from TRBV7-2 and TRBJ1-4; 7 bases fit TRBD1. The junction had 8 bases not matched to a gene; V was cut back by 5 bases and J by 5 bases. The CDR3 runs to 15 residues. CDR1 is SGHTA and CDR2 is FQGNSA in the germline V gene. The CDR3 spells CASSAQTGPNEKLFF. In nucleotides, the CDR3 is TGTGCCAGCAGCGCCCAGACAGGGCCCAATGAAAAACTGTTTTTT.

V usage is TRBV6-5 and J usage is TRBJ1-6; 7 bases align to TRBD1. V was clipped by 4 bases and J by 10 bases; unmatched bases: 7. CDR1 and CDR2 (germline): MNHEY, SVGAGI. The CDR3 extends over 14 amino acids. This CDR3 is CASSFKGAQSPLHF. CDR3 in DNA: TGTGCCAGCAGTTTCAAGGGGGCCCAATCACCCCTCCACTTT.

The chain recombines TRBV6-2 or TRBV6-3 with TRBJ2-2, with D possibly being TRBD2 (6 bases). In germline, CDR1 is MNHEY, CDR2 SVGEGT. V was pared by 5 bases and J by 4 bases, with 11 bases between. The CDR3 length is 14 residues. The CDR3 DNA reads as TGTGCCAGCAGTCCGGAGGGAATCACCGGGGAGCTGTTTTTT. This codes for CASSPEGITGELFF.

This clone was recorded only once. J is TRBJ2-1 and V is TRBV11-2; TRBD2 agrees at 11 bases. This CDR3 contains 17 residues. V was clipped by 3 bases and J by 0 bases; unmatched bases: 4. CDR1 SGHAT and CDR2 FQNNGV come from the germline V gene. CDR3 amino acids: CASSFGTSGSSYNEQFF. The CDR3 DNA sequence: TGTGCCAGCAGCTTTGGGACTAGCGGAAGCTCCTACAATGAGCAGTTCTTC.

This rearrangement joins TRBV30 to TRBJ1-2, with D unresolved. The V and J ends lost 7 bases and 5 bases respectively, with 11 bases between them. The CDR3 length is 11 residues. Germline values: CDR1 GTSNPN, CDR2 SVGIG (reference sequence). In DNA, the CDR3 is TGTGCCTTCCGGACCGATTATGGCTACACCTTC. This translates into CAFRTDYGYTF.

The rearrangement joins TRBV7-2 to TRBJ2-1; D is ambiguous. Trimming removed 5 bases at V and 6 bases at J, with 17 bases between. The CDR3 has 15 residues. From germline, CDR1 is SGHTA and CDR2 FQGNSA. This CDR3 reads CASSPSGVGRNEQFF. CDR3 in DNA: TGTGCCAGCAGCCCTTCGGGCGTCGGTCGCAATGAGCAGTTCTTC.

The chain combines TRBV3-1 (or the pseudogene TRBV3-2) with TRBJ2-1; 8 bases line up with TRBD2. The CDR3 sequence is 18 residues long. Germline V lookup: CDR1 LGHDT, CDR2 YNNKEL (reference sequence). Trimming at V came to 0 bases and at J to 8 bases, leaving 15 bases not matched to a gene. The chain's CDR3 is CASSQDISRGGVVDEQFF. In DNA, the CDR3 is TGTGCCAGCAGCCAAGATATTTCACGGGGGGGCGTCGTCGATGAGCAGTTCTTC.

V usage is TRBV11-3 and J usage is TRBJ1-5; D may be TRBD1 (5 bases). This CDR3 is built from 16 residues. Trimming left V 0 bases short and J 4 bases short, with 13 bases between. Germline values: CDR1 SGHNT, CDR2 YENEEA. The CDR3 sequence: CASSLDIATENQPQHF. The DNA of the CDR3 is TGTGCCAGCAGCTTAGATATCGCGACAGAGAATCAGCCCCAGCATTTT.

J is TRBJ1-1 and V is TRBV14; D uncertain. The germline V and J ends were trimmed by 1 base and 7 bases, with 7 bases remaining between them. This CDR3 spans 12 amino acids. The germline V gene has CDR1 SGHDN and CDR2 FVKESK. The CDR3, as DNA: TGTGCCAGCAGCCAAGTAGGATTTGAAGCTTTCTTT. Translation gives CASSQVGFEAFF. The variable domain in full, completed from reference TRBV14 and TRBJ1-1, reads EAGVTQFPSHSVIEKGQTVTLRCDPISGHDNLYWYRRVMGKEIKFLLHFVKESKQDESGMPNNRFLAERTGGTYSTLKVQPAELEDSGVYFCASSQVGFEAFFGQGTRLTVV.

The count of this clone is one. DNA of the CDR3: TGTGCCAGCAGCTACACCCTCATTCAGTCCGACTATGGCTACACCTTC. Translation gives CASSYTLIQSDYGYTF. The chain uses TRBV5-6 and TRBJ1-2; D is unclear. Germline V gene data show CDR1 as SGHDT and CDR2 as YYEEEE. V shed 3 bases and J shed 3 bases, with 18 bases lying between them. CDR3 length: 16 residues.

The V and J genes are TRBV28 and TRBJ2-7; 7 bases fit TRBD1. V was clipped by 7 bases and J by 0 bases; unmatched bases: 9. In germline, CDR1 is MDHEN, CDR2 SYDVKM. The CDR3 covers 15 residues. CDR3 bases: TGTGCCAGCAACCCACCGGGACAGCTCTCCTACGAGCAGTACTTC. It is translated as CASNPPGQLSYEQYF. The full variable domain, with the rest looked up from reference TRBV28 and TRBJ2-7, is DVKVTQSSRYLVKRTGEKVFLECVQDMDHENMFWYRQDPGLGLRLIYFSYDVKMKEKGDIPEGYSVSREKKERFSLILESASTNQTSMYLCASNPPGQLSYEQYFGPGTRLTVT.

This rearrangement joins TRBV5-1 to TRBJ2-2, with 8 bases fitting TRBD2. Germline lookup yields CDR1 SGHRS and CDR2 YFSETQ. Unmatched junction bases numbered 9, after V lost 3 bases and J lost 5 bases. This CDR3 region has 16 residues. In DNA, the CDR3 is TGCGCCAGCAGCTCCGAATACTCGGGGGGGACCGGGGAGCTGTTTTTT. As protein: CASSSEYSGGTGELFF.

The V and J genes are TRBV12-3 or TRBV12-4 and TRBJ1-6; D not resolved. The CDR3 sequence is 12 residues long. Trimming took off 8 bases at V and 11 bases at J, with 13 bases between the two ends. The CDR3, as DNA: TGTGCCAGCTGCTTCTCTGACCCACCCCTCCACTTT. Amino acids: CASCFSDPPLHF.

This sequence joins TRBV9 and TRBJ1-4; TRBD1 aligns across 8 bases. This CDR3 region has 15 residues. Germline CDR1 reads SGDLS; CDR2 reads YYNGEE. V gave up 4 bases and J gave up 2 bases; unmatched junction bases: 4. CDR3 protein: CASSPRQGTNEKLFF. The CDR3, as DNA: TGTGCCAGCAGCCCCCGACAGGGGACTAATGAAAAACTGTTTTTT.